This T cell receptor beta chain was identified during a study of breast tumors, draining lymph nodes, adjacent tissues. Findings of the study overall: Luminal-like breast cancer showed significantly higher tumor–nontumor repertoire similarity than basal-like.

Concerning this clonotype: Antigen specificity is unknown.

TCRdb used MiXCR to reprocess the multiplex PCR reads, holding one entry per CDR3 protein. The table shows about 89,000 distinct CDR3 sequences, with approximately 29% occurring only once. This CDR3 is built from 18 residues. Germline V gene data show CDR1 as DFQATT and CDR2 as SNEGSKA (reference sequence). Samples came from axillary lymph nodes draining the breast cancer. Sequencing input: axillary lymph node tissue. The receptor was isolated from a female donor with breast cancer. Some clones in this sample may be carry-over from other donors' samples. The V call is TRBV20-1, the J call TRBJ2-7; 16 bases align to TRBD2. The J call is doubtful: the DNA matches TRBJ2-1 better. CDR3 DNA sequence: TGCAGTGCTAGTGGGACTAGCGGGAGGGCCTCTCACTACAATGAGCAGTTCTTC. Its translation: CSASGTSGRASHYNEQFF.